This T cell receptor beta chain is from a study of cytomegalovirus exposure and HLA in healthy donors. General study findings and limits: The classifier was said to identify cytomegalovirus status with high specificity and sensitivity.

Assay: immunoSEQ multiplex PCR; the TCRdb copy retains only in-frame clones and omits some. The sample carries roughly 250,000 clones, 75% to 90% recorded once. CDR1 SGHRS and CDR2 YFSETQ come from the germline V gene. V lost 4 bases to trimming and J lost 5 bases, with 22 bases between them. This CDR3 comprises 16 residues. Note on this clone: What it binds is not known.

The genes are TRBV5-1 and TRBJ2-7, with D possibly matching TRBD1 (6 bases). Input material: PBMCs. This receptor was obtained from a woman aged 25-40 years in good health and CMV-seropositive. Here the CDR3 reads CASSATLSRGAHEQYF. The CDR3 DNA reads TGCGCCAGCAGCGCTACCCTAAGCAGGGGCGCCCACGAGCAGTACTTC.